This is a list of T cell receptor beta chains from one sample in a study of blood T cell repertoires in COVID-19. Some clones are missing from TCRdb's copy, which holds only in-frame ones; the method was immunoSEQ multiplex PCR. The data show some 150,000 clones, 88% seen once. Sequencing used peripheral blood. These TCRs come from a man in his forties or fifties with active or convalescent COVID-19. Both conserved end residues are part of each CDR3. D genes are given only for firm matches. Clone size appears in some rows only: once, few, many, or a class for an expanded clone.

D: -; V: TRBV27; J: TRBJ2-7; size: few; DNA: TGTGCCAGCGGCTCCCCAGGAAGGTCCAACGAGCAGTACTTC; CDR3: CASGSPGRSNEQYF
D: TRBD2; V: TRBV7-9; J: TRBJ2-1; size: -; DNA: TGTGCCACCAATCGGGGGGGATCCTACAATGAGCAGTTCTTC; CDR3: CATNRGGSYNEQFF
D: TRBD2; V: TRBV20-1; J: TRBJ2-3; size: -; DNA: TGCAGTGCTAGTCAGGGAGGGTCAGATACGCAGTATTTT; CDR3: CSASQGGSDTQYF
D: -; V: TRBV5-4; J: TRBJ1-3; size: -; DNA: TGTGCCAGCAGCTTGGGAGGGCGCCTCTCTGGAAACACCATATATTTT; CDR3: CASSLGGRLSGNTIYF
D: TRBD2; V: TRBV30; J: TRBJ2-1; size: -; DNA: TGTGCCTGGAGTGTCCGGGGGGGTTTGTACAATGAGCAGTTCTTC; CDR3: CAWSVRGGLYNEQFF
D: -; V: TRBV7-2; J: TRBJ2-5; size: -; DNA: TGTGCCAGCAGCTCCCGAGGGCCCCAAGAGACCCAGTACTTC; CDR3: CASSSRGPQETQYF
D: -; V: TRBV28; J: TRBJ2-4; size: -; DNA: TGTGCCAGCAGTACCCCGGGACAATCGCAAGCCAAAAACATTCAGTACTTC; CDR3: CASSTPGQSQAKNIQYF
D: -; V: TRBV28; J: TRBJ2-5; size: once; DNA: TGTGCCAGCAGTCCCATCCAATCGGGACAAGAGACCCAGTACTTC; CDR3: CASSPIQSGQETQYF
D: -; V: TRBV6-2/TRBV6-3; J: TRBJ1-5; size: -; DNA: TGTGCCAGCAGCCAAAGGGGTCCGAGGCAGCCCCAGCATTTT; CDR3: CASSQRGPRQPQHF
D: TRBD1; V: TRBV4-1; J: TRBJ2-3; size: once; DNA: TGCGCCAGCAGCCTTCGACAGGGCGATTTTGCAGATACGCAGTATTTT; CDR3: CASSLRQGDFADTQYF
D: TRBD1; V: TRBV24-1; J: TRBJ2-5; size: -; DNA: TGTGCCACCAGTGATCCCGGACAGGGACCCCAAGAGACCCAGTACTTC; CDR3: CATSDPGQGPQETQYF
D: -; V: TRBV18; J: TRBJ2-3; size: -; DNA: TGTGCCAGCGCCAGTGTAGCCAGCACAGATACGCAGTATTTT; CDR3: CASASVASTDTQYF
D: TRBD2; V: TRBV29-1; J: TRBJ2-1; size: -; DNA: TGCAGCGTTGTAAGCGGGAGGGGGAATGAGCAGTTCTTC; CDR3: CSVVSGRGNEQFF
D: -; V: TRBV7-9; J: TRBJ1-3; size: -; DNA: TGTGCCAGCAGCTTTCAGGGCCCTGGAAACACCATATATTTT; CDR3: CASSFQGPGNTIYF
D: TRBD2; V: TRBV14; J: TRBJ2-2; size: -; DNA: TGTGCCAGCAGCCAATGGACTAGCGGGAGCGCCGGGGAGCTGTTTTTT; CDR3: CASSQWTSGSAGELFF
D: -; V: TRBV2; J: TRBJ2-1; size: -; DNA: TGTGCCAGCAGAGACCGGGAGCCCTGGGCCAATGAGCAGTTCTTC; CDR3: CASRDREPWANEQFF
D: TRBD1; V: TRBV4-1; J: TRBJ2-3; size: once; DNA: TGCGCCAGCAGCCAAGGGACAGGGTGGTCAGATACGCAGTATTTT; CDR3: CASSQGTGWSDTQYF
D: TRBD1; V: TRBV9; J: TRBJ2-4; size: -; DNA: TGTGCCAGCAGCATGGGACAGGGCCCAAACATTCAGTACTTC; CDR3: CASSMGQGPNIQYF
D: TRBD2; V: TRBV30; J: TRBJ2-5; size: -; DNA: TGTGCCTGGAATGGGCGGGAGGGCTTATTGGGAGAGACCCAGTACTTC; CDR3: CAWNGREGLLGETQYF
D: TRBD1; V: TRBV28; J: TRBJ1-5; size: -; DNA: TGTGCCAGCAGCGTATTGACAGGGGACAATCAGCCCCAGCATTTT; CDR3: CASSVLTGDNQPQHF
D: TRBD2; V: TRBV19; J: TRBJ2-2; size: -; DNA: TGTGCCAGTAGTTTAACGGCTAGCGGGATTATGACCGGGGAGCTGTTTTTT; CDR3: CASSLTASGIMTGELFF
D: -; V: TRBV3-1/TRBV3-2; J: TRBJ2-5; size: -; DNA: TGTGCCAGCAGCCTACATAGCGGACCCGACTTAGAGACCCAGTACTTC; CDR3: CASSLHSGPDLETQYF
D: -; V: TRBV27; J: TRBJ2-5; size: -; DNA: TGTGCCAGCAGTTTCAGGGCGACTCAAGAGACCCAGTACTTC; CDR3: CASSFRATQETQYF
D: TRBD2; V: TRBV7-3; J: TRBJ2-2; size: -; DNA: TGTGCCAGCAGCCCCCGACTAGCGGGAGCGGCCGGGGAGCTGTTTTTT; CDR3: CASSPRLAGAAGELFF
D: -; V: TRBV4-3; J: TRBJ1-3; size: -; DNA: TGCGCCAGCAGCCAAGATTTGGTGGGCGGAAACACCATATATTTT; CDR3: CASSQDLVGGNTIYF
D: -; V: TRBV15; J: TRBJ1-2; size: -; DNA: TGTGCCACCAGCAGAGGTGGGGGGGACGGCTACACCTTC; CDR3: CATSRGGGDGYTF
D: -; V: TRBV6-2/TRBV6-3; J: TRBJ1-1; size: -; DNA: TGTGCCAGCAGTTTTCTCCTAGACAGGCCTGAAGCTTTCTTT; CDR3: CASSFLLDRPEAFF
D: TRBD1; V: TRBV28; J: TRBJ2-1; size: -; DNA: TGTGCCAGCAGAAGGACAGGGGGCGCCTACAATGAGCAGTTCTTC; CDR3: CASRRTGGAYNEQFF
D: -; V: TRBV5-1; J: TRBJ1-2; size: -; DNA: TGCGCCAGCAGCGTCAGTGGTAACTATGGCTACACCTTC; CDR3: CASSVSGNYGYTF
D: TRBD2; V: TRBV9; J: TRBJ2-5; size: -; DNA: TGTGCCAGCAGCCCCCGGACTAGCGCTAAAGAGACCCAGTACTTC; CDR3: CASSPRTSAKETQYF
D: -; V: TRBV7-7; J: TRBJ2-2; size: few; DNA: TGTGCTAGCAGCTTCTACGGGATGGGAAACACCGGGGAGCTGTTTTTT; CDR3: CASSFYGMGNTGELFF
D: -; V: TRBV18; J: TRBJ2-1; size: -; DNA: TGTGCCAGCTCACCACAGGAGGGGAGCTCCTACAATGAGCAGTTCTTC; CDR3: CASSPQEGSSYNEQFF
D: -; V: TRBV5-1; J: TRBJ2-7; size: -; DNA: TGCGCCAGCAGCCTACAGGGGCCCCGGCGGGAGGCCGACTACGAGCAGTACTTC; CDR3: CASSLQGPRREADYEQYF
D: -; V: TRBV20-1; J: TRBJ2-7; size: -; DNA: TGCAGTCTCACGGAGAACTACGAGCAGTACTTC; CDR3: CSLTENYEQYF
D: TRBD2; V: TRBV19; J: TRBJ2-7; size: -; DNA: TGTGCCAGTAGTACTACCGTGGGCGGGAGTCACGAGCAGTACTTC; CDR3: CASSTTVGGSHEQYF
D: -; V: TRBV27; J: TRBJ2-3; size: -; DNA: TGTGCCAGCAGATGGGCAGTTGCTAGCACAGATACGCAGTATTTT; CDR3: CASRWAVASTDTQYF
D: -; V: TRBV3-1/TRBV3-2; J: TRBJ1-2; size: -; DNA: TGTGCCAGCCATTCGGGGGACTATGGCTACACCTTC; CDR3: CASHSGDYGYTF
D: -; V: TRBV11-2; J: TRBJ2-2; size: -; DNA: TGTGCCAGCAGCTTAGGTCTACAGGGGAGGTCGGGGGAGCTGTTTTTT; CDR3: CASSLGLQGRSGELFF
D: -; V: TRBV7-2; J: TRBJ1-2; size: -; DNA: TGTGCCAGCAGCCCAGGGGCCAGGGGAAGGGGCTACACCTTC; CDR3: CASSPGARGRGYTF
D: -; V: TRBV28; J: TRBJ2-7; size: once; DNA: TGTGCCACCGCCGAGGGCGAGCAGTACTTC; CDR3: CATAEGEQYF
D: -; V: TRBV10-3; J: TRBJ2-1; size: -; DNA: TGTGCCATCAGTGGGACTGACAATGAGCAGTTCTTC; CDR3: CAISGTDNEQFF
D: -; V: TRBV30; J: TRBJ2-1; size: -; DNA: TGTGCCTGGAGGGCCCGGGTAGGCTCCTACAATGAGCAGTTCTTC; CDR3: CAWRARVGSYNEQFF
D: TRBD2; V: TRBV11-1; J: TRBJ2-1; size: -; DNA: TGTGCCAGCAGCTACGGGACTAGCGACCTCTACAATGAGCAGTTCTTC; CDR3: CASSYGTSDLYNEQFF
D: TRBD2; V: TRBV7-8; J: TRBJ2-5; size: few; DNA: TGTGCCAGCAGCGTGGCAGGACTAGCGGAGACCCAGTACTTC; CDR3: CASSVAGLAETQYF
D: -; V: TRBV5-1; J: TRBJ2-5; size: -; DNA: TGCGCCAGCAGCTTGGGACCGGGTAAAGAGACCCAGTACTTC; CDR3: CASSLGPGKETQYF
D: TRBD2; V: TRBV23-1; J: TRBJ2-7; size: -; DNA: TGCGCCAGCAGTCGGACTAGCGGGAGGAAGAACTACGAGCAGTACTTC; CDR3: CASSRTSGRKNYEQYF
D: TRBD1; V: TRBV30; J: TRBJ1-5; size: -; DNA: TGTGCCTGGAGTGTGAGTAGACAGGGGGCTCGACAGCCCCAGCATTTT; CDR3: CAWSVSRQGARQPQHF
D: -; V: TRBV28; J: TRBJ2-5; size: -; DNA: TGTGCCAGCAGTTTCGCAGGGGCCCACCAAGAGACCCAGTACTTC; CDR3: CASSFAGAHQETQYF
D: -; V: TRBV5-4; J: TRBJ1-2; size: -; DNA: TGTGCCAGCAGCTCTTCAGGGGCGATTAACTATGGCTACACCTTC; CDR3: CASSSSGAINYGYTF
D: -; V: TRBV18; J: TRBJ2-1; size: -; DNA: TGTGCCAGCTCACCAACCTTGAGAAATGAGCAGTTCTTC; CDR3: CASSPTLRNEQFF
D: -; V: TRBV2; J: TRBJ1-3; size: -; DNA: TGTGCCAGCAGCCACCTCCAAGGGGGCTCTGGAAACACCATATATTTT; CDR3: CASSHLQGGSGNTIYF
D: -; V: TRBV2; J: TRBJ2-2; size: -; DNA: TGTGCCAGCAGAGAGGAGCCCGGAGGGGAGCTGTTTTTT; CDR3: CASREEPGGELFF
D: TRBD2; V: TRBV19; J: TRBJ2-7; size: -; DNA: TGTGCCAGTAGTATAGGTCGGCTAGCGGGAGGTAACGAGCAGTACTTC; CDR3: CASSIGRLAGGNEQYF
D: -; V: TRBV7-3; J: TRBJ2-1; size: -; DNA: TGTGCCAGCAGCTTAATGACGGGAGCAGCGGGTGAGCAGTTCTTC; CDR3: CASSLMTGAAGEQFF
D: -; V: TRBV3-1/TRBV3-2; J: TRBJ2-1; size: -; DNA: TGTGCCAGCAGCCAAGGCGTAATAGCGCTTAATGAGCAGTTCTTC; CDR3: CASSQGVIALNEQFF
D: -; V: TRBV15; J: TRBJ1-4; size: -; DNA: TGTGCCACCAAAACGGAGTTAGGTCGTGAAAAACTGTTTTTT; CDR3: CATKTELGREKLFF